This TCR beta chain was recovered during a study of blood T cells in healthy people across ages. This clonotype was seen a handful of times. With 4 bases clipped from V and 1 base from J, the junction kept 11 bases outside the gene matches. Germline V gene sequence: CDR1 SQVTM, CDR2 ANQGSEA. CDR3 length: 16 residues. Then a second PCR, running about 6 to 11 cycles, was carried out with a sample-barcoded 5' primer and a J-beta primer mix. TCRdb itself ran the 5' RACE reads through MiXCR, one entry per CDR3 protein. This table holds 1.6 million or so distinct CDR3 sequences, roughly 30% found once. The chain links TRBV29-1 to TRBJ1-1; 8 bases line up with TRBD1. The sequence was collected from a young woman in good health. The sample was blood. The CDR3 DNA is TGCAGCGTTGTCGCGGACAGGGTCAAGTGGAACACTGAAGCTTTCTTT. Translating it yields CSVVADRVKWNTEAFF.